This T cell receptor (beta chain) was captured by sequencing in a study of blood T cell repertoires in COVID-19. Overall study: Sites in the United States, Italy and Spain provided acute and convalescent COVID-19 samples. The cDNA or gDNA used as material had been derived from T cells, B-cell-depleted T cells, or PBMCs.

CDR1 LNHDA and CDR2 SQIVND come from the germline V gene (reference sequence). This CDR3 comprises 15 residues. Trimming removed 3 bases from V and 0 bases from J; junction bases left unmatched: 3. As handled by the study authors: Amplified reference gene primers provided the basis for estimating nucleated cell counts. Produced via immunoSEQ multiplex PCR; TCRdb's table is partial and in-frame only. The DNA was the basis for D and trimming; V, J and clone size are from that table. The sample lists a few hundred thousand clones; approximately 86% were seen once. This clonotype was obtained from a young woman with acute or convalescent COVID-19. The gene calls are TRBV19 and TRBJ2-3, with 7 bases aligning to TRBD2. Sequencing was carried out using peripheral blood. CDR3 nucleotides: TGTGCCAGTAGTATTCTTAGCGGGAGCACAGATACGCAGTATTTT. Amino acids: CASSILSGSTDTQYF.